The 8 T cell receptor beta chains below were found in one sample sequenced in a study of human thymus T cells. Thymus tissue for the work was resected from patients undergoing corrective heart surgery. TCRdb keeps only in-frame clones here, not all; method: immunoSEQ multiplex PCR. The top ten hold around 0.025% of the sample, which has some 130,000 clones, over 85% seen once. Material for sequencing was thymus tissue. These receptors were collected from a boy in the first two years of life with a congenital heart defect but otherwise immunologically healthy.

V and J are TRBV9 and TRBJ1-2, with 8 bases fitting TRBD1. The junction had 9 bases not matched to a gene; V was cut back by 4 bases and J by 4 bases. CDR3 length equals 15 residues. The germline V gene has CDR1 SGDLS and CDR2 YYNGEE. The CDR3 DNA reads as TGTGCCAGCAGCTCCCGGACAGGGCCTTTCTATGGCTACACCTTC. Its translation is CASSSRTGPFYGYTF. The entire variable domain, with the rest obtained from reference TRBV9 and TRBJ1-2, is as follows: DSGVTQTPKHLITATGQRVTLRCSPRSGDLSVYWYQQSLDQGLQFLIQYYNGEERAKGNILERFSAQQFPDLHSELNLSSLELGDSALYFCASSSRTGPFYGYTFGSGTRLTVV.

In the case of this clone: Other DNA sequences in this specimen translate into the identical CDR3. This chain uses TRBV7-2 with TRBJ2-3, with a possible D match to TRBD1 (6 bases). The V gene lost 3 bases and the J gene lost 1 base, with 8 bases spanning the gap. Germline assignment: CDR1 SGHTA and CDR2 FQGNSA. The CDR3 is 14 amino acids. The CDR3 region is CASSLAGGTDTQYF. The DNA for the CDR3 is TGTGCCAGCAGCTTGGCAGGGGGCACAGATACGCAGTATTTT.

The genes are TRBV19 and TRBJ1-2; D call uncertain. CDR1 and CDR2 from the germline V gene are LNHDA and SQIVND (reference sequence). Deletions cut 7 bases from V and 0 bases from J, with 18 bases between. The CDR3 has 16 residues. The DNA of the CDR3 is TGTGCCAGTATGGAGGGTCCTCGGCAGGCTAACTATGGCTACACCTTC. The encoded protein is CASMEGPRQANYGYTF. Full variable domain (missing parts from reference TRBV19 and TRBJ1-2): DGGITQSPKYLFRKEGQNVTLSCEQNLNHDAMYWYRQDPGQGLRLIYYSQIVNDFQKGDIAEGYSVSREKKESFPLTVTSAQKNPTAFYLCASMEGPRQANYGYTFGSGTRLTVV.

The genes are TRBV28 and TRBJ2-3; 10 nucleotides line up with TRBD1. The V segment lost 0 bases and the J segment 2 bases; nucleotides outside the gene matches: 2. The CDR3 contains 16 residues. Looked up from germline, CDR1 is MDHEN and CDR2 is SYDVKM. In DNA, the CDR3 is TGTGCCAGCAGTTTATGGGACAGGGGGTCCACAGATACGCAGTATTTT. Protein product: CASSLWDRGSTDTQYF.

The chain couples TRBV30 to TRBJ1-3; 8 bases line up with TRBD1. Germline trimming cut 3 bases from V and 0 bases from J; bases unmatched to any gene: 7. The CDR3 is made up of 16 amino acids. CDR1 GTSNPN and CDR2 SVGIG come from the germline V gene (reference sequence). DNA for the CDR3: TGTGCCTGGAGGTCGAGGACAGGGCGCTCTGGAAACACCATATATTTT. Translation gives CAWRSRTGRSGNTIYF.

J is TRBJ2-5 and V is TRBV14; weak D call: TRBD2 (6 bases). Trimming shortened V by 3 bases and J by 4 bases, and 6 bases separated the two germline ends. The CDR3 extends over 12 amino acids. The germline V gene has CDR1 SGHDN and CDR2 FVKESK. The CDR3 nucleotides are TGTGCCAGCAGCCACGGGGGAGAGACCCAGTACTTC. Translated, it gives CASSHGGETQYF.

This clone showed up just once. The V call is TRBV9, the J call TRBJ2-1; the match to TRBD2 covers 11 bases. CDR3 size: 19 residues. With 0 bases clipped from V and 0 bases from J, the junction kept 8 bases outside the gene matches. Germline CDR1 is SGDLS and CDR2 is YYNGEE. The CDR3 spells CASSVASSGGPSSYNEQFF. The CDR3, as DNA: TGTGCCAGCAGCGTAGCTTCTAGCGGGGGGCCTAGCTCCTACAATGAGCAGTTCTTC.

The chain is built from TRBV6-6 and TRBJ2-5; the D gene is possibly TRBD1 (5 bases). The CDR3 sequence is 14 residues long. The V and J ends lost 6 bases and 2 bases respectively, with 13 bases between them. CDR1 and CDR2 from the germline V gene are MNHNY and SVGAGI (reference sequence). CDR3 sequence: CASSPTALQETQYF. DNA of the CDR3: TGTGCCAGCAGCCCGACAGCCCTTCAAGAGACCCAGTACTTC.